The 29 T cell receptor beta chains below all came from one sample that was sequenced in a study of regulatory T cells in long-lasting Graves disease. TCR beta libraries were built with iRepertoire HTBI primers and Arm-PCR of CDR3 regions. TCRdb re-called the multiplex PCR reads through MiXCR, storing one row per CDR3 protein. The sample shows roughly 490,000 distinct CDR3 sequences, less than 25% of them seen only once. Regarding time point: persistent/refractory GD, antithyroid drugs over 5 years with positive TRAb. Extracted PBMC RNA gave rise to the TCR library. Sequencing was performed on peripheral blood mononuclear cells (PBMCs), taken when the disease was refractory, from a patient treated with antithyroid drugs. These receptors were taken from a female donor with Graves disease.

This clonotype was counted between two and nine times. This chain connects TRBV7-9 to TRBJ2-3; no firm D call. The CDR3 length is 14 residues. From germline, CDR1 is SEHNR and CDR2 FQNEAQ (reference sequence). The V gene lost 5 bases and the J gene lost 1 base, with 10 bases spanning the gap. In DNA form, the CDR3 reads TGTGCCAGCAGCCCCACTCGTGGCACAGATACGCAGTATTTT. It codes for CASSPTRGTDTQYF.

V gene TRBV28 combines with J gene TRBJ1-1; maybe TRBD1 (6 bases). Trimming cost V 2 bases and J 4 bases, with 11 bases left between them. CDR3 length: 14 amino acids. Per germline, CDR1 MDHEN and CDR2 SYDVKM. The CDR3 loop reads CASSLEGETTEAFF. The CDR3 nucleotides are TGTGCCAGCAGTTTAGAGGGGGAGACCACTGAAGCTTTCTTT.

The rearrangement uses TRBV30 and TRBJ1-6; D ambiguous. Per germline, CDR1 GTSNPN and CDR2 SVGIG (reference sequence). The CDR3 length is 14 residues. Deletions cut 4 bases from V and 3 bases from J, with 10 bases between. CDR3 sequence (DNA): TGTGCCTGGACCCTGACCGACTATAATTCACCCCTCCACTTT. It codes for CAWTLTDYNSPLHF.

This clonotype was counted only a few times. This rearrangement joins TRBV20-1 to TRBJ2-3, with D hard to call. Germline CDR1 and CDR2: DFQATT and SNEGSKA (reference sequence). This CDR3 is 12 amino acids long. V was trimmed by 6 bases and J by 5 bases, leaving 12 bases between them. CDR3 nucleotide sequence: TGCAGTGCCCTAGGAGTTCTAGATACGCAGTATTTT. This codes for CSALGVLDTQYF.

In its sample, this clonotype was seen many times. The V call is TRBV25-1, the J call TRBJ2-7; D unclear. V was clipped by 2 bases and J by 0 bases, with 11 bases between them. Per germline, CDR1 MGHDK and CDR2 SYGVNS. The CDR3 sequence is 15 residues long. The CDR3 coding sequence is TGTGCCAGCAGTGAACGCGGCAGATCCTCCTACGAGCAGTACTTC. It translates to CASSERGRSSYEQYF.

This clonotype was seen repeatedly, ten times or more. This rearrangement joins TRBV6-1 to TRBJ2-5; tentative D call: TRBD2 (5 bases). The CDR3 extends over 15 amino acids. CDR1 and CDR2 (germline): MNHNS, SASEGT. The germline V and J ends were trimmed by 8 bases and 6 bases, with 22 bases remaining between them. CDR3 region: CASASPGGARKTQYF. The CDR3 DNA follows: TGTGCCAGCGCTTCCCCCGGAGGAGCCAGGAAGACCCAGTACTTC.

V usage is TRBV6-2 or TRBV6-3 and J usage is TRBJ2-1; 9 bases are a match to TRBD2. CDR1 MNHEY and CDR2 SVGEGT come from the germline V gene. The CDR3 runs to 18 residues. V was pared by 2 bases and J by 0 bases, with 8 bases of the junction left unmatched. As DNA, the CDR3 is TGTGCCAGCAGTTACGTGCTAGCGGGGCTCCCCTCCTACAATGAGCAGTTCTTC. Translation gives CASSYVLAGLPSYNEQFF.

The table lists this clonotype with many counts. The V call is TRBV5-5, the J call TRBJ1-2; D unresolved. V lost 1 base and J 4 bases, leaving 11 bases between the germline ends. This CDR3 has 14 amino acids. The V gene's germline CDR1 is SGHKS and CDR2 YYEKEE (reference sequence). In DNA form, the CDR3 reads TGTGCCAGCAGCTTGTCCACGACCACCTATGGCTACACCTTC. Its protein is CASSLSTTTYGYTF.

This chain connects TRBV20-1 to TRBJ2-7, with TRBD1 as a possible D gene (6 bases). The V gene's germline CDR1 is DFQATT and CDR2 SNEGSKA (reference sequence). This CDR3 spans 18 amino acids. V lost 0 bases and J 0 bases, leaving 21 bases between the germline ends. CDR3 in DNA: TGCAGTGCTAGAGATGGCGGGTGGGGAAGGGACATCTCCTACGAGCAGTACTTC. Translation: CSARDGGWGRDISYEQYF.

This clonotype appeared many times. V usage is TRBV7-2 and J usage is TRBJ2-7; D remains unclear. Per germline, CDR1 SGHTA and CDR2 FQGNSA. This CDR3 has 13 residues. Trimming shortened V by 5 bases and J by 0 bases, and 8 bases separated the two germline ends. CDR3 residues: CASSKPSSYEQYF. DNA for the CDR3: TGTGCCAGCAGCAAACCTAGCTCCTACGAGCAGTACTTC.

This clonotype has just a few counts. This chain joins TRBV5-6 and TRBJ2-7, with 9 bases fitting TRBD2. The length of the CDR3 is 13 residues. The germline CDR1 and CDR2 sequences are SGHDT and YYEEEE. Trimming cost V 2 bases and J 7 bases; bases outside gene matches: 4. CDR3 nucleotides: TGTGCCAGCAGCTTCATAGCGGGAGAAGAGCAGTACTTC. Residues: CASSFIAGEEQYF.

This clonotype was seen a handful of times. V usage is TRBV20-1 and J usage is TRBJ2-7, with TRBD1 matching 7 bases. The germline V gene has CDR1 DFQATT and CDR2 SNEGSKA (reference sequence). The CDR3 totals 12 residues. V was clipped by 3 bases and J by 6 bases; unmatched bases: 5. CDR3 in amino acids: CSASTGVFEQYF. The CDR3 region has the DNA TGCAGTGCTAGCACAGGGGTATTCGAGCAGTACTTC.

This chain uses TRBV19 with TRBJ1-4; the match to TRBD1 covers 7 bases. CDR1 and CDR2 from the germline V gene are LNHDA and SQIVND (reference sequence). The CDR3 runs to 13 residues. V gave up 9 bases and J gave up 3 bases; unmatched junction bases: 4. The CDR3 protein is CARTGDANEKLFF. As DNA, the CDR3 is TGTGCCAGAACAGGGGATGCTAATGAAAAACTGTTTTTT.

At least ten counts were recorded for this clonotype. V and J are TRBV2 and TRBJ1-2; perhaps TRBD1 as D (6 bases). The V end lost 10 bases, the J end lost 4 bases, and 16 bases lay between the germline ends. The germline gives CDR1 SNHLY, CDR2 FYNNEI. CDR3 size: 13 residues. The CDR3 DNA reads TGTGCCACTACAGGGACGCCAAGCTATGGCTACACCTTC. It is translated as CATTGTPSYGYTF.

As concerns this clonotype: This CDR3 fails to terminate in the conserved phenylalanine or tryptophan, so it likely reflects a read error. The CDR3 region has the DNA TGTGCCACCCACGGGACATACCTACTCTATGGCTACACCCTC. Encoded protein: CATHGTYLLYGYTL. This sequence joins TRBV2 and TRBJ1-2; D possibly corresponds to TRBD1 (6 bases). CDR1 SNHLY and CDR2 FYNNEI come from the germline V gene. V was pared by 10 bases and J by 4 bases, with 19 bases between. The CDR3 spans 14 residues.

A word on this clonotype: This likely comes from a read error, as the CDR3 has no conserved phenylalanine or tryptophan at its end. The chain couples TRBV12-3 or TRBV12-4 to TRBJ1-6; TRBD1 might be the D (5 bases). Between the trimmed V and J ends, which lost 3 bases and 7 bases, there was a span of 19 bases. This CDR3 is built from 17 residues. The CDR3 DNA follows: TGTGCCAGCAGTTTGGGCCGCCGACAGAGAATCAATTCACCCCTCCACCTT. Protein: CASSLGRRQRINSPLHL.

Of note for this clonotype: Since a much larger clone is just one base distant, this may be a read error. The chain employs TRBV7-9 and TRBJ1-5; 7 nucleotides agree with TRBD1. The CDR3 has 14 amino acids. V was clipped by 7 bases and J by 7 bases; unmatched bases: 10. Germline loops: CDR1 SEHNR, CDR2 FQNEAQ (reference sequence). The CDR3 protein is CASNFTGVGQPQHF. The CDR3 DNA sequence: TGTGCCAGCAACTTTACAGGGGTGGGGCAGCCCCAGCATTTT.

Points on this clonotype: With a much larger clone just one base away, this may be a read error. The chain has TRBV18 and TRBJ1-1; D is ambiguous. This CDR3 is 11 amino acids long. Trimming left V 5 bases short and J 10 bases short, with 11 bases between. Germline CDR1 is KGHSH and CDR2 is LQKENI. CDR3 residues: CASSAGNRAFF. The CDR3 nucleotides are TGTGCCAGCTCAGCCGGGAACCGAGCTTTCTTT.

This clonotype has just a few counts. This chain links TRBV6-5 with TRBJ1-1; D call uncertain. CDR1 and CDR2 from the germline V gene are MNHEY and SVGAGI. V was trimmed by 0 bases and J by 1 base, leaving 9 bases between them. This CDR3 is 15 amino acids long. CDR3 bases: TGTGCCAGCAGTTACTCAGGGTGGGAGAACACTGAAGCTTTCTTT. It is translated as CASSYSGWENTEAFF.

This clonotype was detected many times. This chain joins TRBV27 and TRBJ2-5, with TRBD1 identical over 7 bases. The CDR3 spans 16 residues. V trimming: 6 bases; J trimming: 5 bases; junction bases outside the gene matches: 15. Germline loops: CDR1 MNHEY, CDR2 SMNVEV (reference sequence). The CDR3: CASSPYDRVGRETQYF. The CDR3 DNA is TGTGCCAGCAGCCCCTACGACAGGGTTGGAAGGGAGACCCAGTACTTC.

This clonotype occurred many times. The chain uses TRBV25-1 and TRBJ2-7; 9 bases fit TRBD2. The CDR3 length is 17 residues. V lost 0 bases to trimming and J lost 2 bases; unmatched junction nucleotides: 8. Germline V gene sequence: CDR1 MGHDK, CDR2 SYGVNS. The CDR3 here is CASSEYYGEREAYEQYF. The DNA of the CDR3 is TGTGCCAGCAGTGAATATTACGGCGAGCGGGAGGCCTACGAGCAGTACTTC.

The rearrangement uses TRBV5-1 and TRBJ2-2; the match to TRBD2 covers 9 bases. CDR1 and CDR2 from the germline V gene are SGHRS and YFSETQ. The J segment lost 3 bases and the V segment lost 3 bases, leaving 3 bases of the junction unmatched. The CDR3 extends over 15 amino acids. The CDR3 here is CASSSAGGDTGELFF. CDR3 in DNA: TGCGCCAGCAGCTCAGCGGGAGGCGACACCGGGGAGCTGTTTTTT. Full variable domain (rest looked up from reference TRBV5-1 and TRBJ2-2): KAGVTQTPRYLIKTRGQQVTLSCSPISGHRSVSWYQQTPGQGLQFLFEYFSETQRNKGNFPGRFSGRQFSNSRSEMNVSTLELGDSALYLCASSSAGGDTGELFFGEGSRLTVL.

Remarks on this clonotype: The final CDR3 position lacks the conserved phenylalanine or tryptophan, pointing to a likely read error. CDR3 sequence reads: CASSFPDRTYEQYS. CDR3 coding DNA: TGTGCCAGCAGCTTTCCGGACAGGACCTACGAGCAGTACTCC. The chain uses TRBV11-2 and TRBJ2-7; 7 bases match TRBD1. V lost 3 bases to trimming and J lost 2 bases; unmatched junction nucleotides: 4. CDR1 and CDR2 from the germline V gene are SGHAT and FQNNGV. This CDR3 has 14 residues.

This clonotype was counted many times. The chain couples TRBV27 to TRBJ1-2; D ambiguous. V shed 9 bases and J shed 4 bases, with 18 bases lying between them. Germline assignment: CDR1 MNHEY and CDR2 SMNVEV (reference sequence). The CDR3 has 14 amino acids. CDR3 in DNA: TGTGCCAGTTCCCCCCTGGGAGCGATCTATGGCTACACCTTC. Encoded protein: CASSPLGAIYGYTF.

This clonotype was detected a few times. V usage is TRBV7-3 and J usage is TRBJ2-7, with 8 bases matching TRBD1. Trimming removed 4 bases from V and 6 bases from J; junction bases left unmatched: 5. The CDR3 spans 13 residues. CDR1 and CDR2 from the germline V gene are SGHTA and FQGTGA. The CDR3 region is CASSWTGQSEQYF. The DNA for the CDR3 is TGTGCCAGCAGCTGGACAGGGCAAAGCGAGCAGTACTTC.

In this sample, this clonotype turned up a few times. V and J are TRBV28 and TRBJ1-1; weak D call: TRBD1 (5 bases). V lost 1 base and J lost 4, with 16 bases in between. CDR1 MDHEN and CDR2 SYDVKM come from the germline V gene. This CDR3 has 16 residues. The CDR3 reads CASSLSGLDGATEAFF. The CDR3 DNA reads TGTGCCAGCAGTTTATCGGGACTCGACGGGGCCACTGAAGCTTTCTTT.

This clonotype has just a few counts. The rearrangement joins TRBV7-6 to TRBJ1-5; D is unclear. The V and J ends lost 5 bases and 7 bases respectively, with 21 bases between them. The CDR3 extends over 16 amino acids. CDR1 is SGHVS, CDR2 FNYEAQ, per germline. CDR3 loop: CASSRLSGSVGQPQHF. The CDR3 DNA follows: TGTGCCAGCAGCCGCCTATCGGGCAGCGTAGGGCAGCCCCAGCATTTT.

Concerning this clonotype: This may be a read error: a much more frequent sequence differs by one nucleotide. The V and J genes are TRBV7-2 and TRBJ1-1; D remains ambiguous. The CDR3 length is 13 residues. Germline V gene data show CDR1 as SGHTA and CDR2 as FQGNSA. Trimming pared 1 base from V and 4 bases from J, leaving 7 bases between. Written as DNA, the CDR3 is TGTGCCAGCAGCTTAGGGGTGGCCACTGAAGCTTTCTTT. Translating it yields CASSLGVATEAFF.

In this sample, this clonotype turned up many times. The chain is built from TRBV12-3 or TRBV12-4 and TRBJ2-6; TRBD1 might be the D (6 bases). Deletions cut 8 bases from V and 4 bases from J, with 12 bases between. CDR3 length equals 14 residues. CDR3 amino acids: CASALTGGANVLTF. For the CDR3, the DNA is TGTGCCAGCGCCCTAACAGGGGGGGCCAACGTCCTGACTTTC.